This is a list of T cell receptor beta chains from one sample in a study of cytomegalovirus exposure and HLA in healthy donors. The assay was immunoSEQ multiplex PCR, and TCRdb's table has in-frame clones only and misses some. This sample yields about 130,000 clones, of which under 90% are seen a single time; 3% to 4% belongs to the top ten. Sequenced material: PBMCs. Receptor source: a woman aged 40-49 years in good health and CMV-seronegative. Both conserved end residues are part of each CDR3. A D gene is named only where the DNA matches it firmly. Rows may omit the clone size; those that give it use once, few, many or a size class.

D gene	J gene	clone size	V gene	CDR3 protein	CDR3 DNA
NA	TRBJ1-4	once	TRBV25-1	CASRGRDEKLFF	TGTGCCAGCCGGGGGAGGGATGAAAAACTGTTTTTT
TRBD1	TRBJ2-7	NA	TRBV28	CASSLPLTGSPYEQYF	TGTGCCAGCAGTTTACCTTTGACAGGGTCCCCCTACGAGCAGTACTTC
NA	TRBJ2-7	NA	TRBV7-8	CASSLRTLDEQYF	TGTGCCAGCAGCCTCCGGACACTGGACGAGCAGTACTTC
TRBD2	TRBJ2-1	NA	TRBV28	CASFPGTSDNEQFF	TGTGCCTCATTCCCCGGGACTAGCGACAATGAGCAGTTCTTC
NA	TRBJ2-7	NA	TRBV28	CASSFSLGGILYEQYF	TGTGCCAGCAGTTTTAGCTTGGGCGGGATACTCTACGAGCAGTACTTC
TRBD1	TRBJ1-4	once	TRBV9	CASSVTGGSEKLFF	TGTGCCAGCAGCGTGACAGGGGGCTCTGAAAAACTGTTTTTT
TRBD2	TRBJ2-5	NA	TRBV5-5	CASSFGGGSQETQYF	TGTGCCAGCAGCTTTGGGGGGGGATCCCAAGAGACCCAGTACTTC
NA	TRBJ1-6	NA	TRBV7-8	CASSLGQFNSPLHF	TGTGCCAGCAGCTTAGGGCAGTTTAATTCACCCCTCCACTTT
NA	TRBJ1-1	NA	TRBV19	CASSVGTGATEAFF	TGTGCCAGTAGTGTCGGGACTGGGGCCACTGAAGCTTTCTTT
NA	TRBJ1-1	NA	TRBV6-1	CASSGGGLLNTEAFF	TGTGCCAGCAGTGGGGGGGGACTTCTGAACACTGAAGCTTTCTTT